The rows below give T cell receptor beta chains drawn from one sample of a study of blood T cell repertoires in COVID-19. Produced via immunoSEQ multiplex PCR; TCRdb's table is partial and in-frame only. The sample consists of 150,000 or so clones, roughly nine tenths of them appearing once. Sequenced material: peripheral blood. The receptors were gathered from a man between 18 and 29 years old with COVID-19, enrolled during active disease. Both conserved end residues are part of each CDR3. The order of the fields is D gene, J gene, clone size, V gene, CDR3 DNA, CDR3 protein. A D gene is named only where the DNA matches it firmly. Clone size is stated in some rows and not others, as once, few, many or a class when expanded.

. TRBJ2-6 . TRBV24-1 TGTGCCACCAGTGCCCTCGGAGGGCCCGGGGCCAACGTCCTGACTTTC CATSALGGPGANVLTF
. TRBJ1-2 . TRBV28 TGTGCCAGCAGTTTCGGCAGGGCCGGGTATGGCTACACCTTC CASSFGRAGYGYTF
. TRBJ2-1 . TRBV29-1 TGCAGCGTTTCTACCAGGGCGCTGTACAATGAGCAGTTCTTC CSVSTRALYNEQFF
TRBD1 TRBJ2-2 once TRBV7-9 TGTGCCAGCAGCCTCCCGGGACAGGGACTGTCCGGGGAGCTGTTTTTT CASSLPGQGLSGELFF
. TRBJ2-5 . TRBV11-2 TGTGCCAGCAGCTTACTCCAGGGGGGACTAGGTCTAGAGACCCAGTACTTC CASSLLQGGLGLETQYF
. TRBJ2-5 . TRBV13 TGTGCCAGCAGCCTAATGATGGAGACCCAGTACTTC CASSLMMETQYF
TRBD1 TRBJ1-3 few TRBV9 TGTGCCAGCAGCATAACAGGGGGTGGAAACACCATATATTTT CASSITGGGNTIYF
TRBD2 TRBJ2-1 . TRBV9 TGTGCCAGCAGCCCGCGGACTAGCGGGAGGAAGGGTGAGCAGTTCTTC CASSPRTSGRKGEQFF
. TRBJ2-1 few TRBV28 TGTGCCAGCACCCCTCCATTTAGCTCCTACAATGAGCAGTTCTTC CASTPPFSSYNEQFF
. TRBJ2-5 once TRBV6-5 TGTGCCAGCAGATTGACTCCTGTCAGTAGGACCCAGTACTTC CASRLTPVSRTQYF
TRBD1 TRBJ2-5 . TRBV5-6 TGTGCCAGCAGCTTTCAGGGGGCGGGCCAAGAGACCCAGTACTTC CASSFQGAGQETQYF
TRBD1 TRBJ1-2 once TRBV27 TGTGCCAGCAGTTTGGACAGGGCCGGGAACTATGGCTACACCTTC CASSLDRAGNYGYTF
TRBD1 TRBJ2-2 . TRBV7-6 TGTGCCAGCAGCCGGACAGGGGGCGTGACCGGGGAGCTGTTTTTT CASSRTGGVTGELFF
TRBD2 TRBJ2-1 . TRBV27 TGTGCCAGCAGTTTATTTTCGCCGATCGGACTAGCGGGTCACAATGAGCAGTTCTTC CASSLFSPIGLAGHNEQFF
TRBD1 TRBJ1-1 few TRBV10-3 TGTGCCATCAGTCCCAAGGGACAGGGGGCTTCGGGGAACACTGAAGCTTTCTTT CAISPKGQGASGNTEAFF
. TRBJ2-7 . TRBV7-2 TGTGCCAGCAGCTCCCATTTCTACGAGCAGTACTTC CASSSHFYEQYF
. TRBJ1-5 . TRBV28 TGTGCCAGCAGTCCACTGGTTCGGGTCCGGCCTAGGAGCAATCAGCCCCAGCATTTT CASSPLVRVRPRSNQPQHF
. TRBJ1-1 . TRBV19 TGTGCCACTAGAGGGGGAGGGGTCGCTGAAGCTTTCTTT CATRGGGVAEAFF
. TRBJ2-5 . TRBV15 TGTGCCACCAGCAGAGGGGGTAGGGGGAGCCATGAGACCCAGTACTTC CATSRGGRGSHETQYF
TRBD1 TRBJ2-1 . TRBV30 TGTGCCTGGACCGGACAGGGGGCATCTGGGACTAGGTGGGATGAGCAGTTCTTC CAWTGQGASGTRWDEQFF
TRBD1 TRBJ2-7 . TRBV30 TGTGCCTGGAGCCCCGGGACAGGGTCCTACGAGCAGTACTTC CAWSPGTGSYEQYF
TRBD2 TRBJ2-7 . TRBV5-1 TGCGCCAGCAGCTTGGCCGGACTAGTTTCCGAGCAGTACTTC CASSLAGLVSEQYF
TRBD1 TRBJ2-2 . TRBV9 TGTGCCAGCAGCGTACGGGGGACAGGACACACCGGGGAGCTGTTTTTT CASSVRGTGHTGELFF
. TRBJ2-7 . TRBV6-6 TGTGCCAGCAGTTATGGGCACACAACCTACGAGCAGTACTTC CASSYGHTTYEQYF
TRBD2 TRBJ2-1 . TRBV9 TGTGCCAGCAGGGGGGCCAGCGGGAGTGGATATGAGCAGTTCTTC CASRGASGSGYEQFF
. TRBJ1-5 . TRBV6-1 TGTGCCAGCAGTGAAGCGAGGCACAGCAATCAGCCCCAGCATTTT CASSEARHSNQPQHF
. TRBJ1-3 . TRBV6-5 TGTGCCAGCAGTTATGGCAGGGCGAGCTCTGGAAACACCATATATTTT CASSYGRASSGNTIYF
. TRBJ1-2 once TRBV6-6 TGTGCCAGCAGTTATCGGCAGGGGACCGACTATGGCTACACCTTC CASSYRQGTDYGYTF
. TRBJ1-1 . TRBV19 TGTGCCAGTAGTACTCCGGGACACAGGAACACTGAAGCTTTCTTT CASSTPGHRNTEAFF
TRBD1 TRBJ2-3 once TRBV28 TGTGCCAGCAGCTACAGGGGGCGCAGGACAGATACGCAGTATTTT CASSYRGRRTDTQYF
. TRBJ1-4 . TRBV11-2 TGTGCCAGCAGCTTAGGTCGGTTTTGGGGAGAAAAACTGCTTTTT CASSLGRFWGEKLLF
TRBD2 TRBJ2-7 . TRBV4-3 TGCGCCAGCTGTCTGCGGGAGAGGTACGAGCAGTACTTC CASCLRERYEQYF
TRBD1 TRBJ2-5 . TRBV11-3 TGTGCCAGCAGCTTGCAGGGGGCTGAGACCCAGTACTTC CASSLQGAETQYF
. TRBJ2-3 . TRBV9 TGTGCCAGCAGCGTAGGTGCGAGCGGATATACGCAGTATTTT CASSVGASGYTQYF
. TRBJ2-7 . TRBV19 TGTGCCAGTAGTATCGGTTTGGGGGCATTTGACGAGCAGTACTTC CASSIGLGAFDEQYF
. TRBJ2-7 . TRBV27 TGTGCCAGCAGTCCGGCTAGTTCCTACGAGCAGTACTTC CASSPASSYEQYF
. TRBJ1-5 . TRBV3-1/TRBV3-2 TGTGCCAGCAGTCTAACAGGGTATCAGCCCCAGCATTTT CASSLTGYQPQHF
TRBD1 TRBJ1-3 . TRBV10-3 TGTGCCATCAGGGAGGAGGGGGCGGATGGTGGAAACACCATATATTTT CAIREEGADGGNTIYF
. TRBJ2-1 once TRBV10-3 TGTGCCACCGGCGCTCTAGTAAACAATGAGCAGTTCTTC CATGALVNNEQFF
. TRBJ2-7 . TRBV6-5 TGTGCCAGCAGTTTTTCAAGCGGGCCTTACGAGCAGTACTTC CASSFSSGPYEQYF
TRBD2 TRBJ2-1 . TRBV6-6 TGTGCCAGCAGGGGGGGGGCCTACAATGAGCAGTTCTTC CASRGGAYNEQFF
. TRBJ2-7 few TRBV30 TGTGCCTGGAGTGTTTCGGACACCGGCGAGCAGTACTTC CAWSVSDTGEQYF
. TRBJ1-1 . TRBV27 TGTGCCAGCAGTCCCCGGGGGGGTGCTGAAGCTTTCTTT CASSPRGGAEAFF
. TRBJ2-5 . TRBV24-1 TGTGCCACCAGTCGGCAAGAGACCCAGTACTTC CATSRQETQYF
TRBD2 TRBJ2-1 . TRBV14 TGTGCCAGCAGCCAAGGAGGCGGGAGTACCTCCTACAATGAGCAGTTCTTC CASSQGGGSTSYNEQFF
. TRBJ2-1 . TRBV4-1 TGCGCCAGCAGCCAAGAGAGAACGGGAGTAGTATACAATGAGCAGTTCTTC CASSQERTGVVYNEQFF
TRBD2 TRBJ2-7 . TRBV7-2 TGTGCCAGCAGCCAACTAGCGGCCGGGTACGAGCAGTACTTC CASSQLAAGYEQYF
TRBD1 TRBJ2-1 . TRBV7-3 TGTGCCAGCAGCTTGGGGACAGGGCGCTACAATGAGCAGTTCTTC CASSLGTGRYNEQFF
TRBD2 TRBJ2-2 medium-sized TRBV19 TGTGCCAGTACCCTAGCGGGAGGGTCGACCGGGGAGCTGTTTTTT CASTLAGGSTGELFF
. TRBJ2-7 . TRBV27 TGTGCCAGCATCGACAGGAGTTCCTACGAGCAGTACTTC CASIDRSSYEQYF
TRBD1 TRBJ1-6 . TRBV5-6 TGTGCCAGCAGCGGGACAGGGGGCCACTATAATTCACCCCTCCACTTT CASSGTGGHYNSPLHF
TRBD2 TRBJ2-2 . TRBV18 TGTGCCAGCTCACCGACTAGCGCAGGGGAGCTGTTTTTT CASSPTSAGELFF
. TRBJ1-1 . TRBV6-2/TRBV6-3 TGTGCCAGCAGCCCCGACAGCCTCGAAGCTTTCTTT CASSPDSLEAFF
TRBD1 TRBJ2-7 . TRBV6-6 TGTGCCAGCAGTCAACGGAGGTACGACAGGGAGACGAAAGAGCAGTACTTC CASSQRRYDRETKEQYF